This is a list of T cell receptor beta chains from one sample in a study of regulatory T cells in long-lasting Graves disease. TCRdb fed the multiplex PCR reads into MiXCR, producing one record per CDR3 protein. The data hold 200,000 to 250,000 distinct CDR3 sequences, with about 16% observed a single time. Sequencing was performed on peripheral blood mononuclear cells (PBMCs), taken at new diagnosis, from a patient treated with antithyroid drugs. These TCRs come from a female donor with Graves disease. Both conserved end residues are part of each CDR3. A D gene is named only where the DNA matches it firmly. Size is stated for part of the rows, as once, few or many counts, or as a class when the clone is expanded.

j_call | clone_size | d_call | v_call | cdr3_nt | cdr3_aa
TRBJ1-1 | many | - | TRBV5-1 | TGCGCCAGCAGCTCCTATTCGAACACTGAAGCTTTCTTT | CASSSYSNTEAFF
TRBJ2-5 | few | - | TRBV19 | TGTGCCAGTAGTATAGATTCTGAGACCCAGTACTTC | CASSIDSETQYF
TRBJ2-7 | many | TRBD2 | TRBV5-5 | TGTGCCAGCAGCTCCCAGGGTAGCGGGGGCTACGAGCAGTACTTC | CASSSQGSGGYEQYF
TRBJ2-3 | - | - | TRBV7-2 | TGTGCCAGCAGCCTACCAGGACGGCCAGATACGCAGTATTTT | CASSLPGRPDTQYF
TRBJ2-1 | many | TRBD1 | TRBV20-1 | TGCAGTGCCCACGGGGGGACAGGGGGCGATGAGCAGTTCTTC | CSAHGGTGGDEQFF
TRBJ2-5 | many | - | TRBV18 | TGTGCCAGCAGCCGGACTGAAGAGACCCAGTACTTC | CASSRTEETQYF
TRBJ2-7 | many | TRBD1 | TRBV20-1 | TGCAGTGCTAAAAGCCGCCAGGGGGTGTACGAGCAGTACTTC | CSAKSRQGVYEQYF
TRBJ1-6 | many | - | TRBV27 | TGTGCCAGCAGTTTTGAGGGAATTGGGTCACCCCTCCACTTT | CASSFEGIGSPLHF
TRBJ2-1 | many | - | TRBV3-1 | TGTGCCAGCAGCCCCCCAGCGACGTTCTCCTACAATGAGCAGTTCTTC | CASSPPATFSYNEQFF
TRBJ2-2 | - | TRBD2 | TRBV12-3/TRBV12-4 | TGTGCCAGCAGCCCACCCGGGACTAGCGGGCCGGGCACCGGGGAGCTGTTTTTT | CASSPPGTSGPGTGELFF
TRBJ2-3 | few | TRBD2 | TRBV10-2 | TGCGCCAGCAGCTTATTAGCGGGAGGGCCAAGCACAGATACGCAGTATTTT | CASSLLAGGPSTDTQYF
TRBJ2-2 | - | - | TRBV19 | TGTGCCAGTAGTATGCTTTCGACTGCGAACACCGGGGAGCTGTTTTTT | CASSMLSTANTGELFF
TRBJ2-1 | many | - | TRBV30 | - | CAWSYSSSGYNEQFF
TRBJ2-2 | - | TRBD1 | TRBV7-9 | TGTGCCAGCAGCTTGGGACAGGGGGTCGCCGGGGAGCTGTTTTTT | CASSLGQGVAGELFF
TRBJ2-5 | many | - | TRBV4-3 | TGCGCCAGCAGCCAAGAATGGCACAGGATAGAGAGCCAGTACTTC | CASSQEWHRIESQYF
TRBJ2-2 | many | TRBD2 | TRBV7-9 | TGTGCCAGCAGCTTCGGCGGGAGGACCAACACCGGGGAGCTGTTTTTT | CASSFGGRTNTGELFF
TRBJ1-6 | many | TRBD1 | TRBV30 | TGTGCCTGGGACAGGGGGAATTCACCCCTCCACTTT | CAWDRGNSPLHF
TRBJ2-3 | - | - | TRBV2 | TGTGCCAGCAGATTCACACTGGGGGATACGCAGTATTTT | CASRFTLGDTQYF
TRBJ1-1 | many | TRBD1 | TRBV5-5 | TGTGCCAGCAGCTTGGGGTCCGGGACAGGGGAAGCTTTCTTT | CASSLGSGTGEAFF
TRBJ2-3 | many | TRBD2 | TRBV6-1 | TGTGCCAGCAGTCTCCGGACTAGCGGGAGGGGGAGAGATACGCAGTATTTT | CASSLRTSGRGRDTQYF
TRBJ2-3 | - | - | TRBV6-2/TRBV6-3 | TGTGCCAGCATGGGGGGCTCGGACACAGATACGCAGTATTTT | CASMGGSDTDTQYF
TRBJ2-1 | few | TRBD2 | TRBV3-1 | TGTGCCAGCAGCACTCGGGGACTAGCGGGAGGGTCGAAATACAATGAGCAGTTCTTC | CASSTRGLAGGSKYNEQFF
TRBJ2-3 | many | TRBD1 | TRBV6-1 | TGTGCCAGCAGACACCGGACAGGGGTCCTTCGGACAGATACGCAGTATTTT | CASRHRTGVLRTDTQYF
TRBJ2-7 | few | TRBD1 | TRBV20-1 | TGCAGTGCTAGTTCCGGGACAGGGCTCGACGAGCAGTACTTC | CSASSGTGLDEQYF
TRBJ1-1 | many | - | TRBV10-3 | TGTGCCATCAGTGAATGGGGCGTAAGCCCTATGAACACTGAAGCTTTCTTT | CAISEWGVSPMNTEAFF
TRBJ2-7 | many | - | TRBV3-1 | TGTGCCAGCAGTCGGGGCCTTCCCGACGAGCAGTACTTC | CASSRGLPDEQYF
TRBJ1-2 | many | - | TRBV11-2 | TGTGCCAGCAGCTCCGTACCAGGGTATTACACCTTC | CASSSVPGYYTF
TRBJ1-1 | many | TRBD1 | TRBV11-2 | TGTGCCAGCAGCTTAGACTTCAGACAGGGGGGGGCGAACACTGAAGCTTTCTTT | CASSLDFRQGGANTEAFF
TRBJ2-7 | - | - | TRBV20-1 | TGCAGTACCGGGTCCAGCTCCTACGAGCAGTACTTC | CSTGSSSYEQYF
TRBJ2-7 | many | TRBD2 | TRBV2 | TGTGCCAGCAGCCCCTTTGCGGGAGGAAAATACGAGCAGTACTTC | CASSPFAGGKYEQYF
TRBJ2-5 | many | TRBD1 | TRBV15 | TGTGCCACCAGCAGCGCCGGGACAGGGGTCATAACCGCCCTCCAAGAGACCCAGTACTTC | CATSSAGTGVITALQETQYF
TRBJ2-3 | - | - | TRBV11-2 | TGTGCCAGCAGTTCGCCTGTGGCGGGACCCTCCACAGATACGCAGTATTTT | CASSSPVAGPSTDTQYF
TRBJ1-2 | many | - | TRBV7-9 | TGTGCCAGCAGCTTCGATCTGGGGGCGCAGAATGGCTACACCTTC | CASSFDLGAQNGYTF
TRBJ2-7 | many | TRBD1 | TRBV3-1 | TGTGCCAGCAGCGGGCGACAGGGGACGGCCTACGAGCAGTACTTC | CASSGRQGTAYEQYF